Below are 10 T cell receptor beta chains sequenced from a single sample in a study of cytomegalovirus exposure and HLA in healthy donors. This PCR relied on a set of 60 Vbeta primers and 13 Jbeta primers. Method: immunoSEQ multiplex PCR; TCRdb's copy keeps in-frame clones and lacks some. The repertoire holds 130,000 or so clones, 78% seen once, with 1.3% to 1.5% in the top ten. Sequencing was carried out using PBMCs. All receptors derive from a female donor in good health and CMV-seronegative.

J is TRBJ2-7 and V is TRBV5-1; 7 bases fit TRBD2. CDR1 SGHRS and CDR2 YFSETQ come from the germline V gene. This CDR3 has 16 residues. Trimming took 4 bases from V and 4 from J; bases not matched to a gene: 14. This chain's CDR3 is CASSQSVAGVEYEQYF. The CDR3 nucleotides read TGCGCCAGCAGCCAGTCGGTTGCGGGAGTCGAATACGAGCAGTACTTC.

This chain links TRBV7-2 with TRBJ2-3; TRBD1 matches at 8 bases. The CDR3 runs to 14 residues. Trimming removed 5 bases from V and 5 bases from J; junction bases left unmatched: 6. Germline assignment: CDR1 SGHTA and CDR2 FQGNSA. CDR3 amino acids: CASSVDRVKDTQYF. Written as DNA, the CDR3 is TGTGCCAGCAGCGTGGACAGGGTTAAAGATACGCAGTATTTT.

The V call is TRBV4-1, the J call TRBJ2-1; 10 bases align to TRBD1. Per germline, CDR1 MGHRA and CDR2 YSYEKL. There are 15 residues in the CDR3. Trimming took 1 base from V and 6 from J; bases not matched to a gene: 3. CDR3 bases: TGCGCCAGCAGCCAAGCCGGGACAGGGGCCAATGAGCAGTTCTTC. Translating it yields CASSQAGTGANEQFF.

This chain uses TRBV4-2 with TRBJ1-2; 7 bases are a match to TRBD1. CDR1 and CDR2 (germline): LGHNA, YNFKEQ. V dropped 4 bases and J dropped 4; count of bases not matched to a gene: 9. CDR3 length: 15 residues. The chain's CDR3 is CASSPFRDSLYGYTF. Written as DNA, the CDR3 is TGTGCCAGCAGCCCCTTCCGGGACAGCCTCTATGGCTACACCTTC.

This chain connects TRBV15 to TRBJ2-3, with TRBD1 matching over 8 bases. The CDR3 has 19 residues. The germline gives CDR1 LNHNV, CDR2 YYDKDF (reference sequence). V was clipped by 2 bases and J by 9 bases; unmatched bases: 22. The CDR3 DNA sequence: TGTGCCACCAGCAGAAGTCGGCGAGAAGGACAGGGAGAGGTGGTAACGCAGTATTTT. It is translated as CATSRSRREGQGEVVTQYF.

The chain couples TRBV30 to TRBJ2-7; 9 positions match TRBD1. Trimming took 2 bases from V and 1 from J; bases not matched to a gene: 3. Germline V lookup: CDR1 GTSNPN, CDR2 SVGIG (reference sequence). There are 14 residues in the CDR3. The CDR3 loop is CAWSSGTGSYEQYF. In DNA, the CDR3 is TGTGCCTGGAGTTCCGGGACAGGGTCCTACGAGCAGTACTTC.

The chain links TRBV10-3 to TRBJ2-3; 8 nucleotides match TRBD2. With 0 bases clipped from V and 4 bases from J, the junction kept 0 bases outside the gene matches. Per germline, CDR1 ENHRY and CDR2 SYGVKD. The CDR3 runs 14 residues. CDR3 DNA: TGTGCCATCAGTGAGTCACTAGCGGCAGATACGCAGTATTTT. It encodes CAISESLAADTQYF.

The J gene is TRBJ1-3, the V gene TRBV25-1, with a weak D call TRBD1 (5 bases). In germline, CDR1 is MGHDK, CDR2 SYGVNS. With 4 bases removed from V and 4 bases from J, the gap between germline ends came to 11 bases. The CDR3 runs to 14 residues. For the CDR3, the DNA is TGTGCCAGCAGTGTAGCGGGGCACGGAAACACCATATATTTT. Translation gives CASSVAGHGNTIYF.

The chain couples TRBV4-3 to TRBJ2-5; maybe TRBD2 (7 bases). Germline CDR1 LGHNA, CDR2 YSLEER. Trimming pared 3 bases from V and 5 bases from J, leaving 22 bases between. This CDR3 contains 17 residues. The CDR3, as DNA: TGCGCCAGCAGCCAGGGGGGGGCCAGGGCAGGAAGGGAGACCCAGTACTTC. It is translated as CASSQGGARAGRETQYF.

This chain links TRBV28 with TRBJ2-3; 10 bases align to TRBD2. Germline assignment: CDR1 MDHEN and CDR2 SYDVKM. Unmatched junction bases numbered 11, after V lost 5 bases and J lost 0 bases. The CDR3 has 18 residues. CDR3 amino acids: CASSLRLAGATSTDTQYF. In nucleotides, the CDR3 is TGTGCCAGCAGTCTCCGACTAGCGGGTGCTACTAGCACAGATACGCAGTATTTT.